The 13 T cell receptor beta chains below come from one sample, sequenced in a study of blood T cell repertoires in COVID-19. Method: immunoSEQ multiplex PCR; TCRdb's copy keeps in-frame clones and lacks some. The data show about 130,000 clones, more than 75% seen once. The sequencing input was peripheral blood. The origin of the receptors is a woman between 65 and 79 years old with COVID-19, enrolled during active disease.

The chain carries TRBV7-9 and TRBJ2-3, with D perhaps TRBD2 (5 bases). V dropped 4 bases and J dropped 15 bases, with 14 bases sitting between them. In germline, CDR1 is SEHNR, CDR2 FQNEAQ (reference sequence). This CDR3 contains 11 residues. The CDR3 sequence is CASSSRGLSYF. In DNA, the CDR3 is TGTGCCAGCAGCTCCCGGGGTTTGTCATATTTT.

The CDR3 nucleotides are TGCAGCGCACGGGGGGGCTCTGGAAACACCATATATTTT. Translation: CSARGGSGNTIYF. V is TRBV29-1 and J is TRBJ1-3, with D possibly matching TRBD1 (5 bases). Germline V gene data show CDR1 as SQVTM and CDR2 as ANQGSEA. V was trimmed by 7 bases and J by 0 bases, leaving 10 bases between them. The CDR3 has 13 amino acids.

This clone was observed a few times. The rearrangement uses TRBV3-1 (or the pseudogene TRBV3-2) and TRBJ1-3; weak D call: TRBD1 (5 bases). The germline V gene has CDR1 LGHDT and CDR2 YNNKEL (reference sequence). Trimming stripped 4 bases from V and 5 bases from J, with 9 bases between. The CDR3 is 13 amino acids. The CDR3 DNA sequence: TGTGCCAGCAGCCCCACGGACAGAAACACCATATATTTT. The encoded protein is CASSPTDRNTIYF.

There are many counts of this clone. The sample has other DNA sequences that encode this CDR3 too. The J gene is TRBJ2-5, the V gene TRBV29-1; 8 nucleotides match TRBD2. After removal of 6 bases from V and 4 bases from J, the junction contained 10 bases not matched to a gene. Germline assignment: CDR1 SQVTM and CDR2 ANQGSEA. The CDR3 runs to 14 residues. CDR3 sequence: CSVGGPGGGETQYF. CDR3 nucleotide sequence: TGCAGCGTGGGGGGACCGGGGGGGGGAGAGACCCAGTACTTC.

V and J are TRBV6-5 and TRBJ1-5, with D perhaps TRBD1 (6 bases). CDR3 length equals 14 residues. In germline, CDR1 is MNHEY, CDR2 SVGAGI. V was pared by 6 bases and J by 6 bases, with 15 bases between. The CDR3 loop reads CASRVRGAGQPQHF. In DNA form, the CDR3 reads TGTGCCAGCAGGGTACGGGGGGCGGGTCAGCCCCAGCATTTT.

V and J are TRBV12-5 and TRBJ1-2, with 8 bases lining up with TRBD1. Germline V CDR1 and CDR2: LGHNT, FRNRAP. The CDR3 is made up of 15 amino acids. J lost 0 bases, V lost 6 bases, and 6 bases had no gene match. The CDR3 coding sequence is TGTGCTAGTGGGCCGGGGACAGGCACTAACTATGGCTACACCTTC. Encoded protein: CASGPGTGTNYGYTF.

This sequence joins TRBV7-9 and TRBJ1-2; D ambiguous. Germline assignment: CDR1 SEHNR and CDR2 FQNEAQ (reference sequence). The CDR3 consists of 12 residues. Trimming shortened V by 6 bases and J by 8 bases, and 13 bases separated the two germline ends. The CDR3 DNA is TGTGCCAGCAGTGAGGACCGGAGGGGCTACACCTTC. Protein sequence: CASSEDRRGYTF.

In this sample, this clone turned up once. The V call is TRBV30, the J call TRBJ2-4; TRBD1 is a possible D gene (6 bases). The V end lost 4 bases, the J end lost 0 bases, and 7 bases lay between the germline ends. CDR3 size: 13 residues. CDR1 is GTSNPN, CDR2 SVGIG, per germline (reference sequence). Here the CDR3 reads CAWKGGAKNIQYF. CDR3 nucleotides: TGTGCCTGGAAAGGGGGAGCCAAAAACATTCAGTACTTC. The whole variable domain, remainder taken from reference TRBV30 and TRBJ2-4, is SQTIHQWPATLVQPVGSPLSLECTVEGTSNPNLYWYRQAAGRGLQLLFYSVGIGQISSEVPQNLSASRPQDRQFILSSKKLLLSDSGFYLCAWKGGAKNIQYFGAGTRLSVL.

This chain joins TRBV2 and TRBJ2-1; D possibly corresponds to TRBD2 (5 bases). CDR1 is SNHLY and CDR2 is FYNNEI in the germline V gene. This CDR3 has 14 amino acids. The V and J ends lost 4 bases and 9 bases respectively, with 16 bases between them. The CDR3, as DNA: TGTGCCAGCAGTGGAACGGACTCAGTAGGTGAGCAGTTCTTC. It translates to CASSGTDSVGEQFF.

The rearrangement uses TRBV2 and TRBJ2-1, with 10 bases that match TRBD1. Germline-derived CDR1 and CDR2 are SNHLY and FYNNEI. The V and J ends lost 4 bases and 3 bases, in that order; junction bases with no gene match: 6. The CDR3 is made up of 16 amino acids. The CDR3 here is CASSAQGQGNYNEQFF. The CDR3 nucleotides read TGTGCCAGCAGTGCCCAGGGACAGGGGAACTACAATGAGCAGTTCTTC.

J is TRBJ1-2 and V is TRBV19; D possibly corresponds to TRBD1 (6 bases). The germline V gene has CDR1 LNHDA and CDR2 SQIVND (reference sequence). There are 15 residues in the CDR3. V was shortened by 6 bases and J by 7 bases, with 21 bases between the two germline ends. In DNA, the CDR3 is TGTGCCAGTAGCAAACACAACAGGGAGATTGGTGGCTACACCTTC. Amino acid sequence: CASSKHNREIGGYTF.

The rearrangement links TRBV14 to TRBJ2-1; tentatively, D is TRBD2 (6 bases). Trimming took off 1 base at V and 4 bases at J, with 8 bases between the two ends. The CDR3 is 14 residues long. Germline loops: CDR1 SGHDN, CDR2 FVKESK. The CDR3 DNA reads TGTGCCAGCAGCCAAGGGGACTTTTACAATGAGCAGTTCTTC. Translating gives CASSQGDFYNEQFF.

V gene TRBV5-1 combines with J gene TRBJ2-2; TRBD1 agrees at 8 bases. V dropped 2 bases and J dropped 5; count of bases not matched to a gene: 5. The CDR3 has 15 amino acids. Germline V gene lookup returns CDR1 SGHRS and CDR2 YFSETQ. CDR3 sequence reads: CASSFRGQETGELFF. The CDR3 DNA is TGCGCCAGCAGCTTCAGGGGGCAGGAAACCGGGGAGCTGTTTTTT. The entire variable domain, with the rest obtained from reference TRBV5-1 and TRBJ2-2, is as follows: KAGVTQTPRYLIKTRGQQVTLSCSPISGHRSVSWYQQTPGQGLQFLFEYFSETQRNKGNFPGRFSGRQFSNSRSEMNVSTLELGDSALYLCASSFRGQETGELFFGEGSRLTVL.